The 14 T cell receptor beta chains below were found in one sample sequenced in a study of a mutant IDH1 vaccine in newly diagnosed glioma. No antigen has been identified for these receptors. Sequenced by immunoSEQ multiplex PCR; TCRdb stores in-frame clones only, minus some. Here the sample spans roughly 34,000 clones, approximately 90% being singletons. Specified time point: week 47, end of study. A 20-mer mutant IDH1 peptide at 300 ug was injected subcutaneously with topical imiquimod. Sample: PBMCs, taken from a glioma patient whose treatment included an IDH1 peptide vaccine. The receptors were gathered from a woman aged 35 to 49 with glioma.

The V call is TRBV7-9, the J call TRBJ1-2, with D perhaps TRBD1 (5 bases). Germline CDR1 reads SEHNR; CDR2 reads FQNEAQ (reference sequence). V lost 5 bases, J lost 3 bases, and 16 bases lay in between. The CDR3 loop spans 15 amino acids. In nucleotides, the CDR3 is TGTGCCAGCAGCCCCGTCAAAGGGGCCGACTATGGCTACACCTTC. Amino acids: CASSPVKGADYGYTF. Variable domain in full (rest from reference TRBV7-9 and TRBJ1-2): DTGVSQNPRHKITKRGQNVTFRCDPISEHNRLYWYRQTLGQGPEFLTYFQNEAQLEKSRLLSDRFSAERPKGSFSTLEIQRTEQGDSAMYLCASSPVKGADYGYTFGSGTRLTVV.

This clone was counted a single time. V and J are TRBV2 and TRBJ2-2; 11 bases agree with TRBD2. Germline trimming cut 6 bases from V and 0 bases from J; bases unmatched to any gene: 3. From germline, CDR1 is SNHLY and CDR2 FYNNEI. There are 16 residues in the CDR3. The CDR3 loop reads CASRGTSGANTGELFF. The CDR3 nucleotides are TGTGCCAGCAGGGGGACTAGCGGTGCGAACACCGGGGAGCTGTTTTTT.

The CDR3 here is CASSYKGSGNTIYF. CDR3 sequence (DNA): TGTGCCAGCAGTTACAAGGGATCTGGAAACACCATATATTTT. V and J are TRBV6-6 and TRBJ1-3; the D is unclear. The CDR3 loop spans 14 amino acids. Trimming shortened V by 2 bases and J by 1 base, and 6 bases separated the two germline ends. The germline CDR1 and CDR2 sequences are MNHNY and SVGAGI (reference sequence).

The V gene is TRBV7-2, the J gene TRBJ2-7; 7 bases map to TRBD2. Germline trimming cut 2 bases from V and 5 bases from J; bases unmatched to any gene: 12. The CDR3 spans 16 residues. CDR1 is SGHTA, CDR2 FQGNSA, per germline. CDR3: CASSLREAAGSHEQYF. The CDR3 DNA reads as TGTGCCAGCAGCTTAAGGGAGGCAGCGGGATCCCACGAGCAGTACTTC. The complete variable domain, with remaining parts taken from reference TRBV7-2 and TRBJ2-7, reads GAGVSQSPSNKVTEKGKDVELRCDPISGHTALYWYRQSLGQGLEFLIYFQGNSAPDKSGLPSDRFSAERTGGSVSTLTIQRTQQEDSAVYLCASSLREAAGSHEQYFGPGTRLTVT.

V usage is TRBV2 and J usage is TRBJ2-2; TRBD2 matches at 8 bases. Germline V CDR1 and CDR2: SNHLY, FYNNEI. The CDR3 is 17 amino acids. V lost 4 bases to trimming and J lost 0 bases; unmatched junction nucleotides: 7. The CDR3 bases are TGTGCCAGCAGTGGAAGGGGCGGGGGGACGAACACCGGGGAGCTGTTTTTT. The encoded protein is CASSGRGGGTNTGELFF. The whole variable domain, remainder taken from reference TRBV2 and TRBJ2-2, is EPEVTQTPSHQVTQMGQEVILRCVPISNHLYFYWYRQILGQKVEFLVSFYNNEISEKSEIFDDQFSVERPDGSNFTLKIRSTKLEDSAMYFCASSGRGGGTNTGELFFGEGSRLTVL.

This clone has just one count. The V call is TRBV2, the J call TRBJ1-1, with a tentative D call TRBD1 (5 bases). Trimming took off 5 bases at V and 3 bases at J, with 13 bases between the two ends. The germline V gene has CDR1 SNHLY and CDR2 FYNNEI. The CDR3 is 14 residues long. CDR3 in DNA: TGTGCCAGCAGTCGGGGACGCCTAGACACTGAAGCTTTCTTT. Its protein is CASSRGRLDTEAFF.

V gene TRBV9 combines with J gene TRBJ1-4; D gene uncertain. This CDR3 region has 14 residues. Germline V CDR1 and CDR2: SGDLS, YYNGEE. V was cut by 0 bases and J by 8 bases, with 11 bases left in between. The CDR3 region is CASSVDAYVEKLFF. The CDR3 DNA is TGTGCCAGCAGCGTAGATGCGTATGTAGAAAAACTGTTTTTT.

This sequence joins TRBV7-2 and TRBJ2-7; D may be TRBD2 (5 bases). With 5 bases removed from V and 2 bases from J, the gap between germline ends came to 10 bases. Germline CDR1 SGHTA, CDR2 FQGNSA. The CDR3 has 13 amino acids. For the CDR3, the DNA is TGTGCCAGCAGCACCCCCGGGACCTACGAGCAGTACTTC. Protein sequence: CASSTPGTYEQYF.

The rearrangement links TRBV18 to TRBJ2-5; D is tentatively TRBD1 or TRBD2 (6 bases each). CDR1 and CDR2 from the germline V gene are KGHSH and LQKENI. The CDR3 extends over 14 amino acids. V lost 6 bases to trimming and J lost 3 bases, with 14 bases between them. CDR3: CASSARRGEETQYF. CDR3 in DNA: TGTGCCAGCTCCGCCAGGAGGGGGGAAGAGACCCAGTACTTC.

This clone was seen a single time. The chain links TRBV2 to TRBJ2-1, with 11 bases identical to TRBD2. The CDR3 totals 15 residues. The germline V gene encodes CDR1 SNHLY and CDR2 FYNNEI. Trimming cost V 4 bases and J 4 bases; bases outside gene matches: 3. The CDR3 bases are TGTGCCAGCAGTGCCGGGACTAGCGGATACAATGAGCAGTTCTTC. The encoded protein is CASSAGTSGYNEQFF.

This chain connects TRBV18 to TRBJ1-4; D not certain. CDR3 length equals 18 residues. Germline CDR1 reads KGHSH; CDR2 reads LQKENI. The germline V and J ends were trimmed by 3 bases and 0 bases, with 17 bases remaining between them. CDR3 amino acids: CASSPVQALVATNEKLFF. The CDR3 DNA is TGTGCCAGCTCACCTGTCCAAGCCCTAGTTGCAACTAATGAAAAACTGTTTTTT.

The J gene is TRBJ2-2, the V gene TRBV5-4; TRBD1 matches at 11 bases. The CDR3 sequence is 15 residues long. Germline-derived CDR1 and CDR2 are SGHNT and YYREEE (reference sequence). The V segment lost 7 bases and the J segment 6 bases; nucleotides outside the gene matches: 8. The CDR3 nucleotides are TGTGCCAGCGCAAGTAGGGGACAGGGGGCCGGGGAGCTGTTTTTT. Translated: CASASRGQGAGELFF.

The chain combines TRBV7-2 with TRBJ2-2, with TRBD2 matching over 12 bases. The germline gives CDR1 SGHTA, CDR2 FQGNSA. Losses at the gene ends were 6 bases for V and 6 bases for J; bases not matched to a gene: 5. The CDR3 is 15 residues long. This CDR3 is CASSRLAGVSGELFF. CDR3 bases: TGTGCCAGCAGTCGACTAGCGGGAGTCTCCGGGGAGCTGTTTTTT. The whole variable domain, filled in from reference TRBV7-2 and TRBJ2-2, reads GAGVSQSPSNKVTEKGKDVELRCDPISGHTALYWYRQSLGQGLEFLIYFQGNSAPDKSGLPSDRFSAERTGGSVSTLTIQRTQQEDSAVYLCASSRLAGVSGELFFGEGSRLTVL.

This clone was seen just once. J is TRBJ2-3 and V is TRBV30; perhaps TRBD2 as D (6 bases). The CDR3 has 13 residues. CDR1 is GTSNPN and CDR2 is SVGIG in the germline V gene (reference sequence). V was clipped by 6 bases and J by 5 bases, with 15 bases between them. DNA for the CDR3: TGTGCCTGCGCCCAGCGGGTAAGAGATACGCAGTATTTT. Translating it yields CACAQRVRDTQYF.